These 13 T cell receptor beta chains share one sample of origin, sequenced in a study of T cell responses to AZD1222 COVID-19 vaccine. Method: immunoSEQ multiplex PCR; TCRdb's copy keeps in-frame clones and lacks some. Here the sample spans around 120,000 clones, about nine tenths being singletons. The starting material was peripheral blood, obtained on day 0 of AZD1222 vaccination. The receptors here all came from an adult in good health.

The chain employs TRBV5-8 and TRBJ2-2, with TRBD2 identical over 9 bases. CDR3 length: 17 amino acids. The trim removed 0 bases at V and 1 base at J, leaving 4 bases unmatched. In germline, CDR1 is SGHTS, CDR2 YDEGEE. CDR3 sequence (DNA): TGTGCCAGCAGCTTGGTTGTACTAGCGGGGAACACCGGGGAGCTGTTTTTT. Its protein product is CASSLVVLAGNTGELFF. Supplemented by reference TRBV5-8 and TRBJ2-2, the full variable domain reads EAGVTQSPTHLIKTRGQQATLRCSPISGHTSVYWYQQALGLGLQFLLWYDEGEERNRGNFPPRFSGRQFPNYSSELNVNALELEDSALYLCASSLVVLAGNTGELFFGEGSRLTVL.

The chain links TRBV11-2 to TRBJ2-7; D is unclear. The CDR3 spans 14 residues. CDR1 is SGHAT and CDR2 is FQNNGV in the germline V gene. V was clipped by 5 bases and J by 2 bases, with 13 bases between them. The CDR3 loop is CASSPRPIPYEQYF. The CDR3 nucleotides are TGTGCCAGCAGCCCGAGACCGATACCCTACGAGCAGTACTTC.

The CDR3 loop is CASIGIYEQYF. Written as DNA, the CDR3 is TGTGCCAGCATCGGGATCTACGAGCAGTACTTC. The J gene is TRBJ2-7, the V gene TRBV9; possibly TRBD2 for D (5 bases). Trimming removed 6 bases at V and 3 bases at J, with 7 bases between. The CDR3 is 11 amino acids. Germline assignment: CDR1 SGDLS and CDR2 YYNGEE. Drawing the rest from reference TRBV9 and TRBJ2-7, the complete variable domain is DSGVTQTPKHLITATGQRVTLRCSPRSGDLSVYWYQQSLDQGLQFLIQYYNGEERAKGNILERFSAQQFPDLHSELNLSSLELGDSALYFCASIGIYEQYFGPGTRLTVT.

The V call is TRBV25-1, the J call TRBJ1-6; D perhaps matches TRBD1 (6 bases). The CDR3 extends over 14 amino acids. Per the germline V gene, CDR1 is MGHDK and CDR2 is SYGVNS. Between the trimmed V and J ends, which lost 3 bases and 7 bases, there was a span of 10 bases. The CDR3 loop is CASSDWDTNSPLHF. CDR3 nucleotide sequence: TGTGCCAGCAGTGATTGGGACACCAATTCACCCCTCCACTTT.

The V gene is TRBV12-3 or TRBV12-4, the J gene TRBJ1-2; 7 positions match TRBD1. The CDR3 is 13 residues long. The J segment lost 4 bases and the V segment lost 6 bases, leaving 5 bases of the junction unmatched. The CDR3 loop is CASSPGQRYGYTF. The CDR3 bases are TGTGCCAGCAGCCCGGGACAGCGCTATGGCTACACCTTC.

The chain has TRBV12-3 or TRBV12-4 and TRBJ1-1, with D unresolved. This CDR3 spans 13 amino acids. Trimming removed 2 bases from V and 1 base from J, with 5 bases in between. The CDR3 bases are TGTGCCAGCAGTTTACTCGAGAACACTGAAGCTTTCTTT. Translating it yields CASSLLENTEAFF.

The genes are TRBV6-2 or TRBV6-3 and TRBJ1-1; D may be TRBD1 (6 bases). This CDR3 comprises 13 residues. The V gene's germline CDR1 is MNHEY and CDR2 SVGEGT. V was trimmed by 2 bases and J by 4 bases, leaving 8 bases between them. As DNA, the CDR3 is TGTGCCAGCAGTTACATCAGGGGCACTGAAGCTTTCTTT. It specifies CASSYIRGTEAFF.

CDR3 nucleotide sequence: TGTGCCAGCAGCTTACAACAGGGGTTTTCCTACGAGCAGTACTTC. This translates into CASSLQQGFSYEQYF. The rearrangement joins TRBV5-4 to TRBJ2-7, with TRBD1 identical over 7 bases. V lost 2 bases to trimming and J lost 1 base; unmatched junction nucleotides: 6. The germline CDR1 and CDR2 sequences are SGHNT and YYREEE (reference sequence). The CDR3 contains 15 residues. The variable domain in full, completed from reference TRBV5-4 and TRBJ2-7, reads ETGVTQSPTHLIKTRGQQVTLRCSSQSGHNTVSWYQQALGQGPQFIFQYYREEENGRGNFPPRFSGLQFPNYSSELNVNALELDDSALYLCASSLQQGFSYEQYFGPGTRLTVT.

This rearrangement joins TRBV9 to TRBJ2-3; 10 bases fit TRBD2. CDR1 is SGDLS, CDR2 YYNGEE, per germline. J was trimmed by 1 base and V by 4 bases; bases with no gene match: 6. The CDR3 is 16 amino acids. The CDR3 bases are TGTGCCAGCAGCTTACAGCGGGGGGGCGGCACAGATACGCAGTATTTT. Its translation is CASSLQRGGGTDTQYF.

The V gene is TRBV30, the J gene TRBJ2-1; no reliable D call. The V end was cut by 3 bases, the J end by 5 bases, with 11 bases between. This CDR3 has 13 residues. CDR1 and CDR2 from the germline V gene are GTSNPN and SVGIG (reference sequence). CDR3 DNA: TGTGCCTGGAGGGAAAGGCCAAACAATGAGCAGTTCTTC. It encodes CAWRERPNNEQFF.

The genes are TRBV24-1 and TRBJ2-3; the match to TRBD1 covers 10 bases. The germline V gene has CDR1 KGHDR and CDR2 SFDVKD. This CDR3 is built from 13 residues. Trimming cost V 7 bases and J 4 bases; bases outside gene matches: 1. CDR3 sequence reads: CATRGTGADTQYF. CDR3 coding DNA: TGTGCCACCAGAGGGACAGGGGCAGATACGCAGTATTTT.

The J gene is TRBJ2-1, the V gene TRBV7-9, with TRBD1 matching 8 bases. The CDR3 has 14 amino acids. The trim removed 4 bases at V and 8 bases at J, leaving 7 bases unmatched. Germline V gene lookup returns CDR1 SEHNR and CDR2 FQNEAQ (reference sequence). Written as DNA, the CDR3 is TGTGCCAGCAGCTCCCGGGACAGGATTCATGAGCAGTTCTTC. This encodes CASSSRDRIHEQFF. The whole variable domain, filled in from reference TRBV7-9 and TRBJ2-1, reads DTGVSQNPRHKITKRGQNVTFRCDPISEHNRLYWYRQTLGQGPEFLTYFQNEAQLEKSRLLSDRFSAERPKGSFSTLEIQRTEQGDSAMYLCASSSRDRIHEQFFGPGTRLTVL.

The CDR3 sequence: CASSPPQRGSGNTIYF. CDR3 nucleotide sequence: TGTGCCAGCTCACCACCGCAAAGGGGCTCTGGAAACACCATATATTTT. The genes are TRBV18 and TRBJ1-3; weak D call: TRBD1 (5 bases). The germline V and J ends were trimmed by 0 bases and 0 bases, with 9 bases remaining between them. CDR3 length: 16 amino acids. Germline V gives CDR1 KGHSH, CDR2 LQKENI.